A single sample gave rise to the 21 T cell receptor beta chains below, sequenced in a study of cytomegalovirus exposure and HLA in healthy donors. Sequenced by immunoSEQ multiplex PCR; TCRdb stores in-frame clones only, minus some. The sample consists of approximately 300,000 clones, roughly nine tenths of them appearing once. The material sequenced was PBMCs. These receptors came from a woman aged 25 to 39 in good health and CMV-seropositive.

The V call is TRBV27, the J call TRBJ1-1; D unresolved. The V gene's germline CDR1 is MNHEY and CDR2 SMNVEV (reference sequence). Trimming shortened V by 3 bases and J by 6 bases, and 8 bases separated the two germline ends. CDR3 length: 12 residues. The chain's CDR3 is CASSFVGAEAFF. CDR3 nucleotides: TGTGCCAGCAGTTTCGTTGGGGCTGAAGCTTTCTTT.

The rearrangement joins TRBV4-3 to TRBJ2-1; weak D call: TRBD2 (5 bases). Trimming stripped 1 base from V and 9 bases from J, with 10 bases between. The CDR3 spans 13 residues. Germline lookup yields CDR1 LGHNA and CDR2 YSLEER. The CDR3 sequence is CASSQGLSGEQFF. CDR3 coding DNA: TGCGCCAGCAGCCAAGGGCTCAGCGGTGAGCAGTTCTTC.

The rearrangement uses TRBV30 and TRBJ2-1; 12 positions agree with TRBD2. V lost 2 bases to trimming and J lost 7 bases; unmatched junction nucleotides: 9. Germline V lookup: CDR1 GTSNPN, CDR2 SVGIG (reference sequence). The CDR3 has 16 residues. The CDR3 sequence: CAWSPASGGAGNEQFF. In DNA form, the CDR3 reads TGTGCCTGGAGTCCGGCTAGCGGGGGGGCGGGTAATGAGCAGTTCTTC.

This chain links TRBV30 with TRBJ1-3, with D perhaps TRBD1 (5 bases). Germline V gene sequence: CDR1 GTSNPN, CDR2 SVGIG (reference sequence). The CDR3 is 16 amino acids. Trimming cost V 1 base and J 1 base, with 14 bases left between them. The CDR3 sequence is CAWSGGTGGSGNTIYF. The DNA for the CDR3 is TGTGCCTGGAGTGGTGGAACAGGAGGTTCTGGAAACACCATATATTTT.

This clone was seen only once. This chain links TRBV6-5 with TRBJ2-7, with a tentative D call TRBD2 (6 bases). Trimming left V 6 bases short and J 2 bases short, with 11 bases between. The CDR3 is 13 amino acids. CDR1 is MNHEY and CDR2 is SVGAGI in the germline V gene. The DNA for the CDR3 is TGTGCCAGCAGCCCGGGACTCACCTACGAGCAGTACTTC. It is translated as CASSPGLTYEQYF.

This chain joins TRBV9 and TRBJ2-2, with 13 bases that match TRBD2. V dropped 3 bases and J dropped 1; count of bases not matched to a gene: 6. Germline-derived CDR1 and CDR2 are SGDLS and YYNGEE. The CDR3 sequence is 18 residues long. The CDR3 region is CASSERTSGGQNTGELFF. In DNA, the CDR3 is TGTGCCAGCAGCGAACGGACTAGCGGGGGCCAGAACACCGGGGAGCTGTTTTTT.

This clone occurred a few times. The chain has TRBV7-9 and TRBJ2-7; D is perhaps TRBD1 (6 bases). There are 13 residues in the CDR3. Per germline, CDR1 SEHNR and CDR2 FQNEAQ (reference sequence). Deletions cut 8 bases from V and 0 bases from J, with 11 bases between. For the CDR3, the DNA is TGTGCCAGCCTTGACAGGAGCTCCTACGAGCAGTACTTC. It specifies CASLDRSSYEQYF.

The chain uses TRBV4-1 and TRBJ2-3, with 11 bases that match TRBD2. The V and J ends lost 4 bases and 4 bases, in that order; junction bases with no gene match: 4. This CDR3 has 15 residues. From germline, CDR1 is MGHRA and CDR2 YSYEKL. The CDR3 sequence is CASSLLSGRADTQYF. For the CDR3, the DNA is TGCGCCAGCAGCCTCCTTAGCGGGAGGGCAGATACGCAGTATTTT.

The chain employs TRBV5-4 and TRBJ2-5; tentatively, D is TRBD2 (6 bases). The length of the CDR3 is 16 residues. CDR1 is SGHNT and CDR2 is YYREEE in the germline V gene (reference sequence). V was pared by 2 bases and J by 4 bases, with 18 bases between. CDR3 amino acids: CASSFSRGQGGETQYF. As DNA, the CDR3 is TGTGCCAGCAGCTTTTCAAGGGGCCAGGGAGGAGAGACCCAGTACTTC. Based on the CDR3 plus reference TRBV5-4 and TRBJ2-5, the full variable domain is ETGVTQSPTHLIKTRGQQVTLRCSSQSGHNTVSWYQQALGQGPQFIFQYYREEENGRGNFPPRFSGLQFPNYSSELNVNALELDDSALYLCASSFSRGQGGETQYFGPGTRLLVL.

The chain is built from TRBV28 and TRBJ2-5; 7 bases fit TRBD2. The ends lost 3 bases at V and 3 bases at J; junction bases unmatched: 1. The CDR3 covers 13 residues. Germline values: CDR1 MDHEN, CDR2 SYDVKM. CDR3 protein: CASSLGGEETQYF. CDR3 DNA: TGTGCCAGCAGTTTGGGAGGGGAAGAGACCCAGTACTTC.

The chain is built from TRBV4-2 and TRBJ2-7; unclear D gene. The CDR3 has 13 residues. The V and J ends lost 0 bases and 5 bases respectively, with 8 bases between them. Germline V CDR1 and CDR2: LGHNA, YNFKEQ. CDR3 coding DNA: TGTGCCAGCAGCCAAGATTGGAGCAACGAGCAGTACTTC. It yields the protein CASSQDWSNEQYF.

The CDR3 loop is CASRSTTTSCGTKGQPQHF. The CDR3 coding sequence is TGTGCAAGTCGCTCCACGACCACTTCGTGCGGGACAAAAGGACAGCCCCAGCATTTT. V and J are TRBV12-2 and TRBJ1-5. TRBV12-2 is recorded as a pseudogene. The CDR3 is 19 residues long.

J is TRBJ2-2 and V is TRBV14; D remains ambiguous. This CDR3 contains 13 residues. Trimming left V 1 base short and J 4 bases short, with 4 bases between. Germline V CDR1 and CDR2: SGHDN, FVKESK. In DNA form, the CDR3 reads TGTGCCAGCAGCCAAGTTAGCACCGGGGAGCTGTTTTTT. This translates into CASSQVSTGELFF. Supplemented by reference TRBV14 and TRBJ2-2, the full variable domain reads EAGVTQFPSHSVIEKGQTVTLRCDPISGHDNLYWYRRVMGKEIKFLLHFVKESKQDESGMPNNRFLAERTGGTYSTLKVQPAELEDSGVYFCASSQVSTGELFFGEGSRLTVL.

CDR3 region: CASSLQGYTGELFF. CDR3 nucleotide sequence: TGTGCCAGCAGCTTACAGGGCTACACCGGGGAGCTGTTTTTT. The rearrangement joins TRBV11-2 to TRBJ2-2, with a possible D match to TRBD1 (5 bases). Germline lookup yields CDR1 SGHAT and CDR2 FQNNGV. V lost 2 bases, J lost 3 bases, and 7 bases lay in between. The CDR3 spans 14 residues.

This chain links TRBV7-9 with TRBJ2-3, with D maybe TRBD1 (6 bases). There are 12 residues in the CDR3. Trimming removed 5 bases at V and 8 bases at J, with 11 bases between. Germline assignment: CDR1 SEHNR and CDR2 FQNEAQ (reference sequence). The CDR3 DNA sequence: TGTGCCAGCAGCGCAGAACAGGGTACGCAGTATTTT. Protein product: CASSAEQGTQYF.

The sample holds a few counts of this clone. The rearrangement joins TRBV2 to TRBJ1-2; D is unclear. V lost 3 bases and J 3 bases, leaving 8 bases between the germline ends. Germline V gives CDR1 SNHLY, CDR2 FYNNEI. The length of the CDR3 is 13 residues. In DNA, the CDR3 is TGTGCCAGCAGTGACCTCCGGGACTATGGCTACACCTTC. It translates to CASSDLRDYGYTF.

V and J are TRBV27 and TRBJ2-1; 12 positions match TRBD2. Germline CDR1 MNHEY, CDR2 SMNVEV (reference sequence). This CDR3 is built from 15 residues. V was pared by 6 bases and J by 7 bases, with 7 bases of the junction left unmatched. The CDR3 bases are TGTGCCAGCAGCCCGGGACTAGCGGGCCTTAATGAGCAGTTCTTC. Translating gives CASSPGLAGLNEQFF.

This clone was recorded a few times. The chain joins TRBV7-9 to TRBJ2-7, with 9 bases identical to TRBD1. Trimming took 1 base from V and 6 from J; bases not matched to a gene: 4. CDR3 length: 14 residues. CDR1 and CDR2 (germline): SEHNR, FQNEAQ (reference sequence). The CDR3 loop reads CASSLDRGRPEQYF. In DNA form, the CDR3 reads TGTGCCAGCAGCTTAGACAGGGGGCGCCCCGAGCAGTACTTC.

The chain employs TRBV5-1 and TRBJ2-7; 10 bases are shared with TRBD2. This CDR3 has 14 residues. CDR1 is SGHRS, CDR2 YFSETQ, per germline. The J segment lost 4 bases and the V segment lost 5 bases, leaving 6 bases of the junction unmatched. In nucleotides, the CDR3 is TGCGCCAGCAGTTGGCTAGCGGGAGATTACGAGCAGTACTTC. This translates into CASSWLAGDYEQYF.

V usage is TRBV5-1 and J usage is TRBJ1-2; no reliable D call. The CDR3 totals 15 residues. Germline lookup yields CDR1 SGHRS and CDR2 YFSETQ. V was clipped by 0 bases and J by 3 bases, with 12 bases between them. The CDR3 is CASSLEADLDYGYTF. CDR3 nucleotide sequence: TGCGCCAGCAGCTTGGAGGCAGACCTAGACTATGGCTACACCTTC.

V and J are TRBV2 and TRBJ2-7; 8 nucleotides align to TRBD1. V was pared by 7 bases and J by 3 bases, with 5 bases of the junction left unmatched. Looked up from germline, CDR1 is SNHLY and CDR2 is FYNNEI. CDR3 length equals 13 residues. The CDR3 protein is CASTGQGYYEQYF. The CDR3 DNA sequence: TGTGCCAGCACCGGACAGGGTTACTACGAGCAGTACTTC.